This is a list of T cell receptor beta chains from one sample in a study of cytotoxic CD8 clonotypes in ibrutinib-treated CLL. This table comes from immunoSEQ multiplex PCR, and its TCRdb copy is limited to in-frame clones, with some not included. The data contain around 310,000 clones, 80% of them singletons. Material: PBMCs, obtained before ibrutinib treatment. All receptors derive from a human donor with chronic lymphocytic leukemia. CDR3s include the opening cysteine and the closing phenylalanine or tryptophan. The order of the fields is V gene, clone size, J gene, D gene, CDR3 DNA, CDR3 protein. A D gene is named only where the DNA matches it firmly. The size of a clone is reported for some rows only, either as once, few or many, or as a class for expanded clones.

V: TRBV29-1
size: -
J: TRBJ2-1
D: TRBD2
DNA: TGCAGCGTTGAAGGTGGAGCTAGCGGGTTCAATGAGCAGTTCTTC
CDR3: CSVEGGASGFNEQFF

V: TRBV28
size: -
J: TRBJ2-7
D: TRBD2
DNA: TGTGCCAGCAGCCGAAGACTAGCGGGTGCCTACGAGCAGTACTTC
CDR3: CASSRRLAGAYEQYF

V: TRBV16
size: once
J: TRBJ2-5
D: TRBD2
DNA: TGTGCCAGCAGCCCAGGACTAGCGGGAGAGGAGACCCAGTACTTC
CDR3: CASSPGLAGEETQYF

V: TRBV5-1
size: -
J: TRBJ2-7
D: -
DNA: TGCGCCAGCAGCTTTGAGCCCTCCTTCAGGGGCCCATCCTACGAGCAGTACTTC
CDR3: CASSFEPSFRGPSYEQYF

V: TRBV27
size: few
J: TRBJ2-3
D: TRBD2
DNA: TGTGCCAGCAGGGCGGGAGTTGCAGATACGCAGTATTTT
CDR3: CASRAGVADTQYF

V: TRBV7-2
size: -
J: TRBJ2-5
D: TRBD2
DNA: TGTGCCAGCCATGCGGGGGGGCGGTGGGAGACCCAGTACTTC
CDR3: CASHAGGRWETQYF

V: TRBV6-5
size: -
J: TRBJ2-7
D: -
DNA: TGTGCCAGCAGGGTCAGCTCCTCCTACGAGCAGTACTTC
CDR3: CASRVSSSYEQYF

V: TRBV11-2
size: once
J: TRBJ2-5
D: -
DNA: TGTGCCAGCAGTGTCGACTATTCGGGGACCCAGTACTTC
CDR3: CASSVDYSGTQYF

V: TRBV9
size: -
J: TRBJ2-1
D: TRBD2
DNA: TGTGCCAGCAGCGTAGGACTAGCGGGAGGGCCCAGCTCCTACAATGAGCAGTTCTTC
CDR3: CASSVGLAGGPSSYNEQFF

V: TRBV7-2
size: few
J: TRBJ2-1
D: -
DNA: TGTGCCAGCAGCTTAGTGCAGGGGACAAACTACAATGAGCAGTTCTTC
CDR3: CASSLVQGTNYNEQFF

V: TRBV7-6
size: -
J: TRBJ2-2
D: TRBD1
DNA: TGTGCCAGCGGACAGGGGAACACCGGGGAGCTGTTTTTT
CDR3: CASGQGNTGELFF

V: TRBV29-1
size: -
J: TRBJ2-3
D: TRBD2
DNA: TGCAGCGTTCGGACTAGCGGGAGAACAGATACGCAGTATTTT
CDR3: CSVRTSGRTDTQYF

V: TRBV29-1
size: -
J: TRBJ1-1
D: -
DNA: TGCAGCGTCGATAGGGAATCCTACACTGGGGCTTTCTTT
CDR3: CSVDRESYTGAFF

V: TRBV30
size: -
J: TRBJ2-7
D: TRBD1
DNA: TGTGCCTGGAGAGGAGGGACAGGGGTTTCTGGCGAGCAGTACTTC
CDR3: CAWRGGTGVSGEQYF

V: TRBV5-1
size: -
J: TRBJ2-1
D: -
DNA: TGCGCCAGCAGCTTGCAAGCGGGCTCCTACAATGAGCAGTTCTTC
CDR3: CASSLQAGSYNEQFF

V: TRBV6-5
size: -
J: TRBJ2-2
D: TRBD1
DNA: TGTGCCAGCAGTTACTCAGCAGGGGGTGCCGGGGAGCTGTTTTTT
CDR3: CASSYSAGGAGELFF

V: TRBV27
size: -
J: TRBJ1-5
D: -
DNA: TGTGCCAGCAGTCCCTACAGGGCCGGAGGTCAGCCCCAGCATTTT
CDR3: CASSPYRAGGQPQHF

V: TRBV19
size: -
J: TRBJ1-5
D: -
DNA: TGTGCCAGTACCTCCGGATTGGGCAATCAGCCCCAGCATTTT
CDR3: CASTSGLGNQPQHF

V: TRBV9
size: -
J: TRBJ2-1
D: TRBD2
DNA: TGTGCCAGCAGCAACCCGGGACTAGCGGGCCTAGAGCAGTTCTTC
CDR3: CASSNPGLAGLEQFF

V: TRBV28
size: -
J: TRBJ1-1
D: -
DNA: TGTGCCAGCAGCCCCCGGGGGAGGGGTACTGAAGCTTTCTTT
CDR3: CASSPRGRGTEAFF

V: TRBV2
size: -
J: TRBJ2-7
D: -
DNA: TGTGCCAGCAGTGCGGGCTACGGGTATTTAGCCTACGAGCAGTACTTC
CDR3: CASSAGYGYLAYEQYF

V: TRBV5-4
size: few
J: TRBJ2-1
D: -
DNA: TGTGCCAGCACCAGGGCGGGCAATGAGCAGTTCTTC
CDR3: CASTRAGNEQFF

V: TRBV11-3
size: -
J: TRBJ2-2
D: -
DNA: TGTGCCAGCAGCCCGAGACATAGAACCGGGGAGCTGTTTTTT
CDR3: CASSPRHRTGELFF

V: TRBV9
size: -
J: TRBJ2-3
D: TRBD2
DNA: TGTGCCAGCAGCGTAGTGCTAGCGGGAGGAGTAGATACGCAGTATTTT
CDR3: CASSVVLAGGVDTQYF

V: TRBV6-5
size: -
J: TRBJ2-5
D: TRBD2
DNA: TGTGCCAGCAGTTACGCTAGCGGGAGTCATGGGACCCAGTACTTC
CDR3: CASSYASGSHGTQYF

V: TRBV27
size: -
J: TRBJ1-2
D: -
DNA: TGTGCCAGCAGCATAGTTCCGGACAGTTTTGATGGCTACACCTTC
CDR3: CASSIVPDSFDGYTF

V: TRBV5-4
size: -
J: TRBJ2-1
D: -
DNA: TGTGCCAGCAGCTTGAGTCGGGACTTAACCTACAATGAGCAGTTCTTC
CDR3: CASSLSRDLTYNEQFF

V: TRBV15
size: -
J: TRBJ2-5
D: TRBD2
DNA: TGTGCCACCAGCAGAATACTAGCGGGAGGGCAAGAGACCCAGTACTTC
CDR3: CATSRILAGGQETQYF

V: TRBV5-1
size: -
J: TRBJ2-3
D: -
DNA: TGCGCCAGCAGCTTAACAGAGTTAGATACGCAGTATTTT
CDR3: CASSLTELDTQYF

V: TRBV9
size: -
J: TRBJ2-1
D: -
DNA: TGTGCCAGCAGCGACGGCCCCCTTCGGAATGAGCAGTTCTTC
CDR3: CASSDGPLRNEQFF

V: TRBV19
size: -
J: TRBJ2-5
D: -
DNA: TGTGCCAGTAGTACGGGGCTAGGTCTCCAAGAGACCCAGTACTTC
CDR3: CASSTGLGLQETQYF

V: TRBV5-1
size: -
J: TRBJ2-5
D: TRBD1
DNA: TGCGCCAGCAGCCAAGCGACAGGGCGCGGAGAGACCCAGTACTTC
CDR3: CASSQATGRGETQYF

V: TRBV9
size: -
J: TRBJ2-2
D: -
DNA: TGTGCCAGCAGCCCACCTTCCGGGGAGCTGTTTTTT
CDR3: CASSPPSGELFF

V: TRBV19
size: -
J: TRBJ1-3
D: -
DNA: TGTGCCAGTATGAGGCTCTCTGGAAACACCATATATTTT
CDR3: CASMRLSGNTIYF

V: TRBV6-6
size: -
J: TRBJ1-5
D: -
DNA: TGTGCCAGCAGAACCCGGGAGTTCAATCAGCCCCAGCATTTT
CDR3: CASRTREFNQPQHF

V: TRBV18
size: -
J: TRBJ1-1
D: -
DNA: TGTGCCAGCTCACCACCTGGGGCAATGAACACTGAAGCTTTCTTT
CDR3: CASSPPGAMNTEAFF

V: TRBV29-1
size: few
J: TRBJ2-1
D: -
DNA: TGCAGCGTTGGTGGCGGGGCCCGTGAGCAGTTCTTC
CDR3: CSVGGGAREQFF

V: TRBV19
size: few
J: TRBJ1-5
D: -
DNA: TGTGCCAGTGCAGACCAGGGCCCTCAGCCCCAGCATTTT
CDR3: CASADQGPQPQHF

V: TRBV19
size: -
J: TRBJ2-1
D: -
DNA: TGTGCCAGTATGGGACGCGGCTTCGGTGAGCAGTTCTTC
CDR3: CASMGRGFGEQFF

V: TRBV7-9
size: -
J: TRBJ1-2
D: -
DNA: TGTGCCAGCAGCTTAAATCACGGTGAGGATGGCTACACCTTC
CDR3: CASSLNHGEDGYTF

V: TRBV10-3
size: -
J: TRBJ2-1
D: -
DNA: TGTGCCATCAGTGAGCCCGGCCTTAGGGGCAATGAGCAGTTCTTC
CDR3: CAISEPGLRGNEQFF

V: TRBV28
size: -
J: TRBJ2-2
D: TRBD2
DNA: TGTGCCAGCAGAGGGACTAGCGACACCGGGGAGCTGTTTTTT
CDR3: CASRGTSDTGELFF

V: TRBV2
size: -
J: TRBJ1-1
D: -
DNA: TGTGCCAGCAGTTTCGGGATGGGGTTTGAAGCTTTCTTT
CDR3: CASSFGMGFEAFF

V: TRBV9
size: -
J: TRBJ2-5
D: TRBD1
DNA: TGTGCCAGCAGCGTCTCAGGGGGCCCCCAAGAGACCCAGTACTTC
CDR3: CASSVSGGPQETQYF

V: TRBV5-1
size: -
J: TRBJ1-1
D: -
DNA: TGCGCCAGCAGCCTAACGACGTTACAGGCGAACACTGAAGCTTTCTTT
CDR3: CASSLTTLQANTEAFF

V: TRBV27
size: -
J: TRBJ1-1
D: -
DNA: TGTGCCAGCAGTTTATGGATGTTGGGCACTGAAGCTTTCTTT
CDR3: CASSLWMLGTEAFF

V: TRBV5-1
size: -
J: TRBJ1-2
D: -
DNA: TGCGCCAGCAGCTTGGCCGGGGCAGTCAGTGGTAATGGCTACACCTTC
CDR3: CASSLAGAVSGNGYTF

V: TRBV6-1
size: -
J: TRBJ2-3
D: TRBD2
DNA: TGTGCCAGCAGTGCCGGGACTAGCATCAGGGCAGATACGCAGTATTTT
CDR3: CASSAGTSIRADTQYF